Shown below are 32 T cell receptor beta chains from a single sample sequenced in a study of blood T cell repertoires in COVID-19. TCRdb's table, derived via immunoSEQ multiplex PCR, lists solely in-frame clones and lacks some. The repertoire holds over 200,000 clones, with more than 85% as singletons. The material sequenced was peripheral blood. The receptors derive from a person in their late teens or twenties with COVID-19, enrolled during active disease.

The CDR3, as DNA: TGCAGTGCCGCAAGCAGGAATGAGCAGTTCTTC. Its protein is CSAASRNEQFF. The chain combines TRBV20-1 with TRBJ2-1; D is ambiguous. Deletions cut 6 bases from V and 7 bases from J, with 10 bases between. Germline CDR1 reads DFQATT; CDR2 reads SNEGSKA (reference sequence). The CDR3 extends over 11 amino acids.

V is TRBV28 and J is TRBJ1-1; TRBD1 matches 8 bases. The CDR3 runs to 14 residues. Per the germline V gene, CDR1 is MDHEN and CDR2 is SYDVKM. Unmatched junction bases numbered 11, after V lost 8 bases and J lost 6 bases. This chain's CDR3 is CASRNRGRGAEAFF. The CDR3 bases are TGTGCCAGCCGAAACAGGGGGAGGGGTGCTGAAGCTTTCTTT.

The chain uses TRBV13 and TRBJ2-1; 7 nucleotides line up with TRBD1. The ends lost 5 bases at V and 5 bases at J; junction bases unmatched: 9. Germline V gene data show CDR1 as PRHDT and CDR2 as FYEKMQ (reference sequence). The CDR3 has 15 amino acids. CDR3 protein: CASSPGQDFNNEQFF. DNA for the CDR3: TGTGCCAGCAGCCCTGGACAGGATTTTAACAATGAGCAGTTCTTC.

DNA for the CDR3: TGTGCCACCAGCAGAGCGACAGGGGGGGGAGAAAAACTGTTTTTT. The encoded protein is CATSRATGGGEKLFF. The gene calls are TRBV15 and TRBJ1-4; 9 bases are shared with TRBD1. The germline V gene encodes CDR1 LNHNV and CDR2 YYDKDF (reference sequence). The J segment lost 8 bases and the V segment lost 1 base, leaving 5 bases of the junction unmatched. The CDR3 is 15 amino acids.

This clone was detected only once. This sequence joins TRBV11-2 and TRBJ1-6; D perhaps matches TRBD1 (6 bases). This CDR3 spans 17 amino acids. Between the trimmed V and J ends, which lost 1 base and 1 base, there was a span of 11 bases. CDR1 is SGHAT, CDR2 FQNNGV, per germline. CDR3 protein: CASSLGSQGSYNSPLHF. The DNA for the CDR3 is TGTGCCAGCAGCTTAGGTTCCCAGGGGTCCTATAATTCACCCCTCCACTTT.

This chain joins TRBV6-1 and TRBJ1-2, with D possibly being TRBD1 (5 bases). The V gene's germline CDR1 is MNHNS and CDR2 SASEGT. Trimming removed 2 bases at V and 8 bases at J, with 18 bases between. The CDR3 covers 15 residues. CDR3 bases: TGTGCCAGCAGTGAAATAAGGGGCGGATCGGACGGCTACACCTTC. Translating gives CASSEIRGGSDGYTF.

The chain joins TRBV9 to TRBJ1-1; D is undetermined. Germline CDR1 and CDR2: SGDLS and YYNGEE. The CDR3 consists of 13 residues. The V end lost 4 bases, the J end lost 5 bases, and 12 bases lay between the germline ends. The CDR3 nucleotides are TGTGCCAGCAGCCCTCGATCAGGAACTGAAGCTTTCTTT. Translation: CASSPRSGTEAFF.

The chain uses TRBV19 and TRBJ1-5; the match to TRBD1 covers 8 bases. CDR1 LNHDA and CDR2 SQIVND come from the germline V gene (reference sequence). V shed 7 bases and J 7 bases; nucleotides not matched to a gene: 6. This CDR3 region has 13 residues. CDR3 amino acids: CASTQGAGQPQHF. The DNA of the CDR3 is TGTGCCAGTACCCAGGGGGCAGGACAGCCCCAGCATTTT. Full variable domain (remainder filled in from reference TRBV19 and TRBJ1-5): DGGITQSPKYLFRKEGQNVTLSCEQNLNHDAMYWYRQDPGQGLRLIYYSQIVNDFQKGDIAEGYSVSREKKESFPLTVTSAQKNPTAFYLCASTQGAGQPQHFGDGTRLSIL.

The V and J genes are TRBV11-2 and TRBJ2-5, with 14 bases matching TRBD2. CDR1 SGHAT and CDR2 FQNNGV come from the germline V gene. The CDR3 spans 19 residues. Germline trimming cut 5 bases from V and 5 bases from J; bases unmatched to any gene: 16. The CDR3 nucleotides are TGTGCCAGCAGCCCACCCCGCGGGACTAGCGGGAGTTTCGGGGAGACCCAGTACTTC. Its protein is CASSPPRGTSGSFGETQYF. The full variable domain, with the rest looked up from reference TRBV11-2 and TRBJ2-5, is EAGVAQSPRYKIIEKRQSVAFWCNPISGHATLYWYQQILGQGPKLLIQFQNNGVVDDSQLPKDRFSAERLKGVDSTLKIQPAKLEDSAVYLCASSPPRGTSGSFGETQYFGPGTRLLVL.

This chain's CDR3 is CASTSPAGGVNNEQFF. The CDR3 coding sequence is TGTGCCAGCACTTCCCCCGCGGGAGGGGTTAACAATGAGCAGTTCTTC. The J gene is TRBJ2-1, the V gene TRBV7-9; 9 bases are a match to TRBD2. CDR1 and CDR2 from the germline V gene are SEHNR and FQNEAQ (reference sequence). This CDR3 contains 16 residues. The J segment lost 5 bases and the V segment lost 7 bases, leaving 12 bases of the junction unmatched. Supplemented by reference TRBV7-9 and TRBJ2-1, the full variable domain reads DTGVSQNPRHKITKRGQNVTFRCDPISEHNRLYWYRQTLGQGPEFLTYFQNEAQLEKSRLLSDRFSAERPKGSFSTLEIQRTEQGDSAMYLCASTSPAGGVNNEQFFGPGTRLTVL.

The rearrangement joins TRBV6-1 to TRBJ2-6, with a weak D call TRBD1 (6 bases). The V gene lost 0 bases and the J gene lost 1 base, with 13 bases spanning the gap. The length of the CDR3 is 18 residues. Germline CDR1 is MNHNS and CDR2 is SASEGT. The DNA for the CDR3 is TGTGCCAGCAGTGAAGCCGGCCGTAGGGGGTCTGGGGCCAACGTCCTGACTTTC. Translating it yields CASSEAGRRGSGANVLTF.

This clone was counted once. The genes are TRBV4-3 and TRBJ1-1; D ambiguous. V lost 0 bases and J lost 8, with 13 bases in between. Germline V CDR1 and CDR2: LGHNA, YSLEER. CDR3 length: 14 amino acids. The CDR3 here is CASSQESSFGEAFF. CDR3 DNA sequence: TGCGCCAGCAGCCAAGAGTCCTCCTTCGGGGAAGCTTTCTTT.

The chain carries TRBV5-5 and TRBJ2-5, with D perhaps matching TRBD2 (6 bases). Germline CDR1 SGHKS, CDR2 YYEKEE (reference sequence). V lost 4 bases and J 3 bases, leaving 16 bases between the germline ends. The CDR3 sequence is 15 residues long. CDR3 region: CASSPEGWAEETQYF. The CDR3 nucleotides read TGTGCCAGCAGCCCGGAGGGCTGGGCAGAAGAGACCCAGTACTTC.

The chain uses TRBV28 and TRBJ2-3, with a weak D call TRBD2 (5 bases). The germline gives CDR1 MDHEN, CDR2 SYDVKM. V was clipped by 2 bases and J by 1 base, with 7 bases between them. There are 14 residues in the CDR3. DNA for the CDR3: TGTGCCAGCAGTTTAGGAGGACGCACAGATACGCAGTATTTT. Residues: CASSLGGRTDTQYF.

This clone was counted once. The J gene is TRBJ2-7, the V gene TRBV2, with a possible D match to TRBD1 (6 bases). V gave up 5 bases and J gave up 6 bases, with 14 bases separating them. The CDR3 totals 13 residues. Germline V gene data show CDR1 as SNHLY and CDR2 as FYNNEI. CDR3 amino acids: CASSRTERGEQYF. The CDR3 region has the DNA TGTGCCAGCAGTAGGACAGAGAGGGGCGAGCAGTACTTC.

The chain employs TRBV2 and TRBJ2-2; TRBD2 agrees at 11 bases. Germline trimming cut 1 base from V and 6 bases from J; bases unmatched to any gene: 10. The length of the CDR3 is 18 residues. CDR1 SNHLY and CDR2 FYNNEI come from the germline V gene. The CDR3, as DNA: TGTGCCAGCAGTGAAGAGGCTAGCGGGAGGACTATGTCCGGGGAGCTGTTTTTT. Translated: CASSEEASGRTMSGELFF. The full variable domain, with the rest looked up from reference TRBV2 and TRBJ2-2, is EPEVTQTPSHQVTQMGQEVILRCVPISNHLYFYWYRQILGQKVEFLVSFYNNEISEKSEIFDDQFSVERPDGSNFTLKIRSTKLEDSAMYFCASSEEASGRTMSGELFFGEGSRLTVL.

A single count supports this clone. The chain employs TRBV2 and TRBJ1-6; TRBD1 is a possible D gene (6 bases). V lost 7 bases to trimming and J lost 10 bases, with 17 bases between them. The CDR3 covers 14 residues. Per germline, CDR1 SNHLY and CDR2 FYNNEI. The CDR3 is CASIIAPRGSPLHF. DNA of the CDR3: TGTGCCAGCATCATAGCCCCCAGGGGATCACCCCTCCACTTT.

V and J are TRBV2 and TRBJ2-6, with D unresolved. The CDR3 consists of 14 residues. Germline loops: CDR1 SNHLY, CDR2 FYNNEI. Trimming removed 7 bases from V and 0 bases from J, with 7 bases in between. The CDR3 nucleotides are TGTGCCAGCACTAGAGACTCTGGGGCCAACGTCCTGACTTTC. Translation: CASTRDSGANVLTF.

V and J are TRBV3-1 (or the pseudogene TRBV3-2) and TRBJ2-5; no clear D gene. The CDR3 is 13 residues long. Germline values: CDR1 LGHDT, CDR2 YNNKEL (reference sequence). Deletions cut 3 bases from V and 3 bases from J, with 8 bases between. CDR3: CASSQGRKETQYF. CDR3 DNA: TGTGCCAGCAGCCAGGGCCGTAAAGAGACCCAGTACTTC.

The count of this clone is one. The rearrangement uses TRBV6-1 and TRBJ2-5; D might be TRBD1 (6 bases). CDR3 size: 16 residues. In germline, CDR1 is MNHNS, CDR2 SASEGT. The V end was cut by 1 base, the J end by 3 bases, with 15 bases between. The CDR3 DNA is TGTGCCAGCAGTGAAGTCACGGGACAAGAGAAAGAGACCCAGTACTTC. Its translation is CASSEVTGQEKETQYF.

Only a few counts were recorded for this clone. The V gene is TRBV7-7, the J gene TRBJ2-2, with D perhaps matching TRBD2 (6 bases). The CDR3 runs to 17 residues. CDR1 is SSHAT, CDR2 FNYEAQ, per germline (reference sequence). Trimming cost V 2 bases and J 4 bases, with 17 bases left between them. The CDR3 coding sequence is TGTGCCAGCAGCTTATTTGCGGGGACTCCCCCCACCGGGGAGCTGTTTTTT. It codes for CASSLFAGTPPTGELFF.

This chain connects TRBV19 to TRBJ1-5, with D possibly being TRBD1 (6 bases). The CDR3 length is 14 residues. V was shortened by 6 bases and J by 3 bases, with 12 bases between the two germline ends. The germline V gene has CDR1 LNHDA and CDR2 SQIVND (reference sequence). The CDR3 sequence is CASSPAGHNQPQHF. CDR3 bases: TGTGCCAGTAGCCCAGCGGGACACAATCAGCCCCAGCATTTT.

CDR3 coding DNA: TGTGCCAGCAGTTTTGCCCGGGTCGAGCAGTACTTC. It is translated as CASSFARVEQYF. V usage is TRBV27 and J usage is TRBJ2-7; unclear D gene. Germline V gene data show CDR1 as MNHEY and CDR2 as SMNVEV (reference sequence). V lost 3 bases to trimming and J lost 6 bases, with 9 bases between them. The CDR3 has 12 residues.

The gene calls are TRBV7-9 and TRBJ1-2; D gene uncertain. V shed 5 bases and J shed 5 bases, with 6 bases lying between them. CDR1 and CDR2 (germline): SEHNR, FQNEAQ (reference sequence). This CDR3 has 11 amino acids. DNA of the CDR3: TGTGCCAGCAGCCTAGTATATGGCTACACCTTC. Protein: CASSLVYGYTF.

The rearrangement joins TRBV5-1 to TRBJ2-7; 7 nucleotides match TRBD2. The J segment lost 5 bases and the V segment lost 4 bases, leaving 9 bases of the junction unmatched. Germline-derived CDR1 and CDR2 are SGHRS and YFSETQ. The CDR3 is 14 residues long. CDR3: CASSAQGGSHEQYF. CDR3 in DNA: TGCGCCAGCAGCGCCCAGGGCGGGAGTCACGAGCAGTACTTC.

This clone has a single count. The rearrangement uses TRBV4-2 and TRBJ2-5; the D gene is possibly TRBD2 (6 bases). Germline CDR1 and CDR2: LGHNA and YNFKEQ. Trimming removed 0 bases from V and 1 base from J, with 21 bases in between. The CDR3 extends over 19 amino acids. CDR3 nucleotide sequence: TGTGCCAGCAGCCAAGATGTATTGGTGGAGGGTTCGGGCCAAGAGACCCAGTACTTC. Amino acid sequence: CASSQDVLVEGSGQETQYF.

The chain joins TRBV27 to TRBJ2-1; a weak D match, TRBD1 (5 bases). Germline loops: CDR1 MNHEY, CDR2 SMNVEV (reference sequence). The CDR3 length is 13 residues. V lost 5 bases, J lost 6 bases, and 11 bases lay in between. The CDR3 region has the DNA TGTGCCAGCAGTGGCGTCAGGGCCAATGAGCAGTTCTTC. Translation: CASSGVRANEQFF.

The DNA of the CDR3 is TGTGCCAGCATCCCCCGGGGGGGGGCGCAAAGCAGGTACAATGAGCAGTTCTTC. Protein: CASIPRGGAQSRYNEQFF. This sequence joins TRBV11-2 and TRBJ2-1; 8 positions match TRBD2. Germline V gene lookup returns CDR1 SGHAT and CDR2 FQNNGV. The length of the CDR3 is 18 residues. V trimming: 7 bases; J trimming: 4 bases; junction bases outside the gene matches: 18.

The chain is built from TRBV3-1 (or the pseudogene TRBV3-2) and TRBJ2-1, with a tentative D call TRBD1 (5 bases). V was trimmed by 4 bases and J by 14 bases, leaving 12 bases between them. Looked up from germline, CDR1 is LGHDT and CDR2 is YNNKEL (reference sequence). The CDR3 consists of 11 residues. DNA for the CDR3: TGTGCCAGCAGCCGCCTAGGGGCGGAGTTCTTC. This sequence encodes CASSRLGAEFF.

The rearrangement joins TRBV12-3 or TRBV12-4 to TRBJ2-2; D possibly corresponds to TRBD2 (6 bases). The CDR3 extends over 13 amino acids. V was clipped by 2 bases and J by 8 bases, with 9 bases between them. CDR3 region: CASSLQGGGELFF. The CDR3 DNA sequence: TGTGCCAGCAGTTTACAGGGAGGTGGGGAGCTGTTTTTT.

This chain links TRBV6-6 with TRBJ1-5; D is unresolved. Germline CDR1 and CDR2: MNHNY and SVGAGI (reference sequence). Trimming cost V 2 bases and J 5 bases, with 7 bases left between them. CDR3 length equals 13 residues. CDR3: CASSYMADQPQHF. The CDR3 DNA reads as TGTGCCAGCAGTTACATGGCAGATCAGCCCCAGCATTTT.

The chain employs TRBV27 and TRBJ2-1; D might be TRBD2 (6 bases). CDR1 is MNHEY, CDR2 SMNVEV, per germline (reference sequence). Trimming stripped 8 bases from V and 7 bases from J, with 24 bases between. CDR3 length equals 16 residues. The CDR3: CASRLYPTLGGNEQFF. The CDR3 DNA reads TGTGCCAGCCGTCTCTATCCTACACTTGGAGGGAATGAGCAGTTCTTC.